The 30 T cell receptor beta chains below come from one sample, sequenced in a study of control samples from healthy donors and cancer patients. Assay used: immunoSEQ multiplex PCR; TCRdb lists only in-frame clones, some missing. The sample shows roughly 45,000 clones, 85% to 95% of them seen only once. The sequenced material came from PBMCs. The source of these receptors is a man younger than 45 with colorectal cancer.

The gene calls are TRBV30 and TRBJ1-5; D might be TRBD1 (6 bases). The CDR3 runs 14 residues. Germline V gene sequence: CDR1 GTSNPN, CDR2 SVGIG (reference sequence). V lost 1 base and J lost 5, with 12 bases in between. The CDR3 spells CAWSAVTGDQPQHF. As DNA, the CDR3 is TGTGCCTGGAGTGCGGTGACAGGCGATCAGCCCCAGCATTTT.

This clone showed up just a few times. V and J are TRBV21-1 and TRBJ1-5. TRBV21-1 is described as a pseudogene. The CDR3 extends over 18 amino acids. CDR3 sequence reads: CASSKSSRLMGEEQPQHF. In DNA, the CDR3 is TGTGCCAGCAGCAAATCTTCAAGGCTTATGGGGGAAGAGCAGCCCCAGCATTTT.

The rearrangement joins TRBV6-2 or TRBV6-3 to TRBJ1-1; 8 bases map to TRBD1. CDR1 is MNHEY and CDR2 is SVGEGT in the germline V gene. V lost 2 bases and J lost 5; bases outside the gene matches: 4. The CDR3 length is 14 residues. The CDR3 is CASSYQGALTEAFF. In DNA, the CDR3 is TGTGCCAGCAGTTACCAGGGGGCGCTTACTGAAGCTTTCTTT.

This chain uses TRBV28 with TRBJ1-5; 7 bases match TRBD1. Trimming cost V 8 bases and J 0 bases; bases outside gene matches: 7. Germline V lookup: CDR1 MDHEN, CDR2 SYDVKM. The length of the CDR3 is 15 residues. The CDR3 nucleotides are TGTGCCAGCGGACAGGACCAATATAGCAATCAGCCCCAGCATTTT. It encodes CASGQDQYSNQPQHF.

The rearrangement joins TRBV4-2 to TRBJ1-2; unclear D gene. CDR3 length: 15 amino acids. Trimming pared 4 bases from V and 5 bases from J, leaving 17 bases between. Germline V CDR1 and CDR2: LGHNA, YNFKEQ. The CDR3 DNA reads TGTGCCAGCAGCCGCAGTGCAGTCAATCCTTATGGCTACACCTTC. It yields the protein CASSRSAVNPYGYTF.

V gene TRBV12-3 or TRBV12-4 combines with J gene TRBJ2-3; D is possibly TRBD2 (5 bases). V was cut by 1 base and J by 10 bases, with 6 bases left in between. The CDR3 loop spans 11 amino acids. The CDR3 loop is CASSLGRAQYF. Here the CDR3 DNA reads TGTGCCAGCAGTTTAGGGCGGGCGCAGTATTTT.

This chain uses TRBV5-6 with TRBJ2-6; D gene ambiguous. Per the germline V gene, CDR1 is SGHDT and CDR2 is YYEEEE. Between the trimmed V and J ends, which lost 4 bases and 0 bases, there was a span of 5 bases. This CDR3 is built from 14 residues. The CDR3 DNA reads as TGTGCCAGCAGCGCCTACTCTGGGGCCAACGTCCTGACTTTC. Translation: CASSAYSGANVLTF. Variable domain in full (rest from reference TRBV5-6 and TRBJ2-6): DAGVTQSPTHLIKTRGQQVTLRCSPKSGHDTVSWYQQALGQGPQFIFQYYEEEERQRGNFPDRFSGHQFPNYSSELNVNALLLGDSALYLCASSAYSGANVLTFGAGSRLTVL.

The chain recombines TRBV7-2 with TRBJ2-5; 10 bases agree with TRBD2. Germline V gene lookup returns CDR1 SGHTA and CDR2 FQGNSA. CDR3 length: 18 residues. The junction had 11 bases not matched to a gene; V was cut back by 3 bases and J by 1 base. The DNA for the CDR3 is TGTGCCAGCAGCTTCCAACCCGGACTAGCGGCCTCCCAAGAGACCCAGTACTTC. Translation gives CASSFQPGLAASQETQYF.

The chain links TRBV5-1 to TRBJ1-4; 7 bases match TRBD1. Germline V lookup: CDR1 SGHRS, CDR2 YFSETQ. Trimming took 4 bases from V and 6 from J; bases not matched to a gene: 6. The CDR3 covers 14 residues. CDR3 in DNA: TGCGCCAGCAGCCCCCAGGGGGGCGATGAAAAACTGTTTTTT. Encoded protein: CASSPQGGDEKLFF.

The rearrangement joins TRBV7-2 to TRBJ2-5; 8 nucleotides align to TRBD1. The germline CDR1 and CDR2 sequences are SGHTA and FQGNSA. The CDR3 consists of 14 residues. V was clipped by 1 base and J by 3 bases; unmatched bases: 1. Here the CDR3 reads CASSLGGQEETQYF. CDR3 coding DNA: TGTGCCAGCAGCTTAGGGGGACAGGAAGAGACCCAGTACTTC.

V is TRBV6-5 and J is TRBJ1-1; D is undetermined. Trimming left V 0 bases short and J 13 bases short, with 15 bases between. The CDR3 consists of 13 residues. Looked up from germline, CDR1 is MNHEY and CDR2 is SVGAGI. In nucleotides, the CDR3 is TGTGCCAGCAGTTACTCGAGGGAAGGGCAGGTTTTCTTT. It specifies CASSYSREGQVFF.

J is TRBJ1-2 and V is TRBV2; 7 nucleotides agree with TRBD1. The CDR3 covers 16 residues. Per germline, CDR1 SNHLY and CDR2 FYNNEI. V lost 10 bases to trimming and J lost 0 bases; unmatched junction nucleotides: 14. CDR3 sequence: CANNLGGQIANYGYTF. CDR3 nucleotide sequence: TGTGCCAACAACCTGGGGGGACAGATAGCTAACTATGGCTACACCTTC.

This sequence joins TRBV24-1 and TRBJ1-4; 7 bases are a match to TRBD1. CDR3 length: 14 residues. Germline assignment: CDR1 KGHDR and CDR2 SFDVKD. The J segment lost 7 bases and the V segment lost 4 bases, leaving 5 bases of the junction unmatched. CDR3 amino acids: CATSDHRQGEKLFF. The CDR3 DNA reads as TGTGCCACCAGTGACCACCGACAGGGTGAAAAACTGTTTTTT.

The chain joins TRBV6-1 to TRBJ2-2; D is possibly TRBD1 (6 bases). Germline-derived CDR1 and CDR2 are MNHNS and SASEGT. The V end was cut by 2 bases, the J end by 4 bases, with 8 bases between. This CDR3 spans 14 amino acids. The CDR3 region is CASSENRATGELFF. The DNA for the CDR3 is TGTGCCAGCAGTGAAAACAGGGCCACCGGGGAGCTGTTTTTT.

V and J are TRBV27 and TRBJ2-7, with TRBD1 identical over 8 bases. The CDR3 has 15 amino acids. V was clipped by 2 bases and J by 5 bases; unmatched bases: 8. Germline assignment: CDR1 MNHEY and CDR2 SMNVEV (reference sequence). The CDR3 DNA sequence: TGTGCCAGCAGTTTACGCCCAGGGGGCAACCACGAGCAGTACTTC. This codes for CASSLRPGGNHEQYF.

The chain has TRBV12-5 and TRBJ2-7; 7 positions agree with TRBD1. The J segment lost 2 bases and the V segment lost 4 bases, leaving 5 bases of the junction unmatched. The CDR3 runs to 14 residues. CDR1 is LGHNT, CDR2 FRNRAP, per germline. In DNA, the CDR3 is TGTGCTAGTGGTTGGGAAGGGGGCCCCTACGAGCAGTACTTC. Translation: CASGWEGGPYEQYF. Full variable domain (outside the CDR3, taken from reference TRBV12-5 and TRBJ2-7): DARVTQTPRHKVTEMGQEVTMRCQPILGHNTVFWYRQTMMQGLELLAYFRNRAPLDDSGMPKDRFSAEMPDATLATLKIQPSEPRDSAVYFCASGWEGGPYEQYFGPGTRLTVT.

V usage is TRBV11-2 and J usage is TRBJ2-1, with 8 bases that match TRBD1. The V and J ends lost 4 bases and 7 bases, in that order; junction bases with no gene match: 6. The V gene's germline CDR1 is SGHAT and CDR2 FQNNGV. The CDR3 is made up of 14 amino acids. CDR3 residues: CASSYYRGINEQFF. CDR3 DNA: TGTGCCAGCAGCTACTACAGGGGGATTAATGAGCAGTTCTTC.

V is TRBV7-9 and J is TRBJ2-2; TRBD1 agrees at 8 bases. V lost 5 bases, J lost 6 bases, and 11 bases stayed unmatched. CDR3 size: 16 residues. Germline CDR1 and CDR2: SEHNR and FQNEAQ (reference sequence). The CDR3 region has the DNA TGTGCCAGCAGCCCCCAAGACAGGGGAGACCCCGGGGAGCTGTTTTTT. Amino acid sequence: CASSPQDRGDPGELFF.

The chain joins TRBV24-1 to TRBJ2-2, with D tentatively TRBD2 (5 bases). Germline CDR1 is KGHDR and CDR2 is SFDVKD. The CDR3 is 17 amino acids. V was cut by 4 bases and J by 6 bases, with 20 bases left in between. The CDR3 region is CATSDYWTGVRPGELFF. The CDR3 region has the DNA TGTGCCACCAGTGACTACTGGACCGGGGTCCGCCCCGGGGAGCTGTTTTTT.

The V and J genes are TRBV19 and TRBJ2-1; D is unclear. Germline CDR1 LNHDA, CDR2 SQIVND (reference sequence). The CDR3 is 16 amino acids. Trimming cost V 6 bases and J 4 bases, with 19 bases left between them. CDR3 loop: CASSPTPAAIYNEQFF. CDR3 nucleotides: TGTGCCAGTAGCCCGACCCCGGCAGCTATATACAATGAGCAGTTCTTC.

The chain employs TRBV18 and TRBJ1-3; 8 nucleotides align to TRBD1. In germline, CDR1 is KGHSH, CDR2 LQKENI. V shed 5 bases and J 0 bases; nucleotides not matched to a gene: 15. The CDR3 has 19 residues. In nucleotides, the CDR3 is TGTGCCAGCTCAACCTCTGCGACAGGGGTCCCTGGCTCTGGAAACACCATATATTTT. Translated, it gives CASSTSATGVPGSGNTIYF.

The chain uses TRBV7-6 and TRBJ2-5; D gene uncertain. Trimming took 1 base from V and 2 from J, leaving 11 bases between them. The CDR3 sequence is 15 residues long. Germline V gene lookup returns CDR1 SGHVS and CDR2 FNYEAQ. The chain's CDR3 is CASSLGSRSQETQYF. CDR3 DNA: TGTGCCAGCAGCTTAGGTTCACGCTCTCAAGAGACCCAGTACTTC.

The chain links TRBV21-1 to TRBJ1-6. TRBV21-1 is a listed pseudogene. This CDR3 region has 16 residues. This CDR3 is CASSKARGPKDSPLHF. The CDR3 bases are TGTGCCAGCAGCAAAGCACGGGGGCCTAAGGATTCACCCCTCCACTTT.

This chain connects TRBV5-1 to TRBJ2-7; a possible D gene is TRBD1 (6 bases). The CDR3 is 15 residues long. Trimming took off 0 bases at V and 1 base at J, with 11 bases between the two ends. Germline assignment: CDR1 SGHRS and CDR2 YFSETQ. CDR3 bases: TGCGCCAGCAGCTTGGACAGGGTTAGATCCTACGAGCAGTACTTC. It is translated as CASSLDRVRSYEQYF.

J is TRBJ1-1 and V is TRBV19, with 10 bases aligning to TRBD1. The CDR3 runs to 14 residues. Trimming took 5 bases from V and 5 from J; bases not matched to a gene: 5. Germline CDR1 LNHDA, CDR2 SQIVND (reference sequence). This CDR3 is CASSSTGGETEAFF. The CDR3 bases are TGTGCCAGTAGTTCGACAGGGGGCGAGACTGAAGCTTTCTTT.

This clone was counted once. The rearrangement links TRBV5-6 to TRBJ1-4; no clear D. The germline V gene has CDR1 SGHDT and CDR2 YYEEEE. The CDR3 is made up of 14 amino acids. V gave up 3 bases and J gave up 8 bases, with 14 bases separating them. CDR3 sequence (DNA): TGTGCCAGCAGCTCGGACGAATTACAGGAAAAACTGTTTTTT. Its protein product is CASSSDELQEKLFF.

V is TRBV4-3 and J is TRBJ1-5, with TRBD1 as a possible D gene (5 bases). The CDR3 loop spans 15 amino acids. Germline assignment: CDR1 LGHNA and CDR2 YSLEER. V was cut by 0 bases and J by 5 bases, with 11 bases left in between. The CDR3 DNA follows: TGCGCCAGCAGCCAAGATTCACAGGCCCATCAGCCCCAGCATTTT. Protein: CASSQDSQAHQPQHF.

The chain is built from TRBV11-3 and TRBJ2-1; the D gene could be TRBD1 or TRBD2 (5 bases each). Germline assignment: CDR1 SGHNT and CDR2 YENEEA. V was shortened by 2 bases and J by 5 bases, with 13 bases between the two germline ends. The CDR3 totals 15 residues. DNA of the CDR3: TGTGCCAGCAGCTTATGGGACGGCCATGACAATGAGCAGTTCTTC. Amino acids: CASSLWDGHDNEQFF. Looking up the rest from reference TRBV11-3 and TRBJ2-1 gives the full variable domain: EAGVVQSPRYKIIEKKQPVAFWCNPISGHNTLYWYLQNLGQGPELLIRYENEEAVDDSQLPKDRFSAERLKGVDSTLKIQPAELGDSAVYLCASSLWDGHDNEQFFGPGTRLTVL.

The rearrangement links TRBV5-5 to TRBJ1-5; no firm D call. Looked up from germline, CDR1 is SGHKS and CDR2 is YYEKEE (reference sequence). The V gene lost 7 bases and the J gene lost 0 bases, with 17 bases spanning the gap. The CDR3 is made up of 16 amino acids. The CDR3 spells CASGSGPLYSNQPQHF. The CDR3 bases are TGTGCCAGCGGATCCGGACCGCTTTATAGCAATCAGCCCCAGCATTTT.

The CDR3 sequence: CASSLAAGPGANVLTF. The CDR3 nucleotides are TGTGCCAGCAGCTTAGCAGCGGGGCCTGGGGCCAACGTCCTGACTTTC. This chain joins TRBV7-9 and TRBJ2-6, with 7 bases that match TRBD2. The CDR3 contains 16 residues. The V segment lost 0 bases and the J segment 2 bases; nucleotides outside the gene matches: 1. Germline-derived CDR1 and CDR2 are SEHNR and FQNEAQ (reference sequence). Supplemented by reference TRBV7-9 and TRBJ2-6, the full variable domain reads DTGVSQNPRHKITKRGQNVTFRCDPISEHNRLYWYRQTLGQGPEFLTYFQNEAQLEKSRLLSDRFSAERPKGSFSTLEIQRTEQGDSAMYLCASSLAAGPGANVLTFGAGSRLTVL.